This is a list of T cell receptor beta chains from one sample in a study of T cell clonotyping in hematopoietic cell transplantation. Only in-frame clones appear in the TCRdb table, and some are missing; sequencing was by immunoSEQ multiplex PCR. The sample consists of nearly 70,000 clones, around 94% of them appearing once. Sample: peripheral blood mononuclear cells. These receptors came from a middle-aged man in good health. Some clones in this sample may be carry-over from other donors' samples. The CDR3 runs from the conserved cysteine through the conserved F or W. D genes are given only for firm matches. Rows may omit the clone size; those that give it use once, few, many or a size class.

clone_size	v_call	j_call	d_call	cdr3_nt	cdr3_aa
NA	TRBV5-1	TRBJ2-7	NA	TGCGCCAGCAGCTTTGGGGGCGGCGGCTCCTACGAGCAGTACTTC	CASSFGGGGSYEQYF
once	TRBV27	TRBJ2-3	NA	TGTGCCAGCAGTACAGGAAGGGGCGCAGATACGCAGTATTTT	CASSTGRGADTQYF
NA	TRBV11-2	TRBJ2-1	TRBD2	TGTGCCAGCAGCTTATTCGTAGTAGCGGGAGGGCTTGAGCAGTTCTTC	CASSLFVVAGGLEQFF
NA	TRBV6-5	TRBJ1-1	NA	TGTGCCAGCAGTTACTCAACGGGGGCCACTGAAGCTTTCTTT	CASSYSTGATEAFF
once	TRBV28	TRBJ2-5	TRBD2	TGTGCCATCCACCCCGGACTAGCGGGGGACCCGTACCAAGAGACCCAGTACTTC	CAIHPGLAGDPYQETQYF
NA	TRBV9	TRBJ2-3	NA	TGTGCCAGCAGCGTAGTCGGGACAGATACGCAGTATTTT	CASSVVGTDTQYF
NA	TRBV28	TRBJ2-7	TRBD1	TGTGCCAGCAGTTCCCTGACAGGGAATCCCTACGAGCAGTACTTC	CASSSLTGNPYEQYF
NA	TRBV4-1	TRBJ2-2	NA	TGCGCCAGCAGCCAAGACCGGAGCGGGTGGAACACCGGGGAGCTGTTTTTT	CASSQDRSGWNTGELFF
NA	TRBV9	TRBJ2-2	NA	TGTGCCAGCAGCGTAAGTTCTGGGACCGACAACACCGGGGAGCTGTTTTTT	CASSVSSGTDNTGELFF
NA	TRBV7-8	TRBJ1-1	NA	TGTGCCAGCAGCTTAGGGGACACCGTGAACACTGAAGCTTTCTTT	CASSLGDTVNTEAFF
NA	TRBV6-4	TRBJ1-5	TRBD1	TGTGCCAGCAGTCCCGAAGGAGGGGGCAGTCAGCCCCAGCATTTT	CASSPEGGGSQPQHF
NA	TRBV25-1	TRBJ1-4	NA	TGTGCCAGCAGTGAATTTCCTGCAACTAATGAAAAACTGTTTTTT	CASSEFPATNEKLFF
NA	TRBV4-3	TRBJ2-3	NA	TGCGCCAGCAGCCAAGTGGGTCGCGCAGATACGCAGTATTTT	CASSQVGRADTQYF
NA	TRBV4-1	TRBJ2-7	NA	TGCGCCAGCAGCCAAGAACACAGGGGGGGGTCCTACGAGCAGTACTTC	CASSQEHRGGSYEQYF
NA	TRBV11-3	TRBJ2-5	NA	TGTGCCAGCAGCCGGGACGGTGGGACCCAGTACTTC	CASSRDGGTQYF
NA	TRBV4-1	TRBJ1-2	NA	TGCGCCAGCAGCCAAGATGCAGATAACTATGGCTACACCTTC	CASSQDADNYGYTF
NA	TRBV5-1	TRBJ1-2	NA	TGCGCCAGCAGCACGGACAGCGACTATGGCTACACCTTC	CASSTDSDYGYTF
NA	TRBV19	TRBJ1-5	TRBD1	TGTGCCAGTAGTCCCTTCTACAGGGGAAATCAGCCCCAGCATTTT	CASSPFYRGNQPQHF